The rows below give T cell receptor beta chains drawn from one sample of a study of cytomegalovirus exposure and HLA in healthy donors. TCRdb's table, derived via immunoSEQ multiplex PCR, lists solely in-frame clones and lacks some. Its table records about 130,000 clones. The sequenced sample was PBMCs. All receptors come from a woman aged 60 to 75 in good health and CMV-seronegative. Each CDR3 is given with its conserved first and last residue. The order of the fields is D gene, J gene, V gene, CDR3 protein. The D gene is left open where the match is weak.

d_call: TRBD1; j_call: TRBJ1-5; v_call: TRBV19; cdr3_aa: CASSVWGQGAYNQPQHF
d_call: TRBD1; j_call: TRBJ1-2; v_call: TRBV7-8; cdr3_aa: CASSLAQSGGASYTF
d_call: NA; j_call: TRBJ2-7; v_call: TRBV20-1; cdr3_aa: CSARVGPEQYF
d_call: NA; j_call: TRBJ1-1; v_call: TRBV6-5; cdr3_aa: CASSYRDTQYGAFF
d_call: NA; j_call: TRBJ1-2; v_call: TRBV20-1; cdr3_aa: CSAAANYGYTF
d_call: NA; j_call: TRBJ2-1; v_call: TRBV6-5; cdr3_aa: CASRSDASVTNEQFF
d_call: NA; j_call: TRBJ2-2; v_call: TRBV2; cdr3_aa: CASSPGRLFF
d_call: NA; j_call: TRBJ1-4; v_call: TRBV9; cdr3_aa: CASSATGSEKLFF
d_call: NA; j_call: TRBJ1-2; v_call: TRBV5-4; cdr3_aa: CASSSSTGRGGYTF
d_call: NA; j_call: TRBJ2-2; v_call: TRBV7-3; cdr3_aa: CASSLTSGPNTGELFF
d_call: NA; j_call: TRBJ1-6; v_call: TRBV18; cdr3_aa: CASSIRTGSNSPLHF
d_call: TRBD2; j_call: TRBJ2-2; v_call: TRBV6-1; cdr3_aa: CASSELGAGGVGELFF
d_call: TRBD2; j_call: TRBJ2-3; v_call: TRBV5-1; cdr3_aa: CASSSGTSRRTDTQYF